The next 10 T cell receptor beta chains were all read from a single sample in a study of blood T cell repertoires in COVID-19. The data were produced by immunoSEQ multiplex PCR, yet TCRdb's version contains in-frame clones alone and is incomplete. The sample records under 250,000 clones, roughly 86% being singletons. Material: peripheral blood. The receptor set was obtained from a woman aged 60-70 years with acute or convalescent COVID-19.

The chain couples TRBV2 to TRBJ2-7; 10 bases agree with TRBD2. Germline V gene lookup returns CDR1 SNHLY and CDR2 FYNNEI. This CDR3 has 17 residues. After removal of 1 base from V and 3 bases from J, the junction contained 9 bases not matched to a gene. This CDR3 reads CASSEDVGPSGGYEQYF. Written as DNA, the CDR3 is TGTGCCAGCAGTGAAGATGTTGGGCCTAGCGGGGGCTACGAGCAGTACTTC.

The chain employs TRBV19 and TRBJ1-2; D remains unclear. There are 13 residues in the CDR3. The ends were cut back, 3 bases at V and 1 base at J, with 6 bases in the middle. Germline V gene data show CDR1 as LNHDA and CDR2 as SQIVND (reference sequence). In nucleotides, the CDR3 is TGTGCCAGTAGTATGGCATTTAACTATGGCTACACCTTC. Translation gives CASSMAFNYGYTF.

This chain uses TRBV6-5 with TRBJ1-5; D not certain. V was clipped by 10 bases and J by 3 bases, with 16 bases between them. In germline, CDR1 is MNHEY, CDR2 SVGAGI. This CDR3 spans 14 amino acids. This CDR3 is CAIPRVVDNQPQHF. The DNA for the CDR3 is TGTGCCATTCCGAGAGTTGTTGACAATCAGCCCCAGCATTTT.

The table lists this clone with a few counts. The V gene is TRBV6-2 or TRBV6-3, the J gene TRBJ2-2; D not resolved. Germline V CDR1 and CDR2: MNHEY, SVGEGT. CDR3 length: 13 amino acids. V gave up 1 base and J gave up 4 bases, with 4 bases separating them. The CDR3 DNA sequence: TGTGCCAGCAGTTACTACTCCACCGGGGAGCTGTTTTTT. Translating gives CASSYYSTGELFF.

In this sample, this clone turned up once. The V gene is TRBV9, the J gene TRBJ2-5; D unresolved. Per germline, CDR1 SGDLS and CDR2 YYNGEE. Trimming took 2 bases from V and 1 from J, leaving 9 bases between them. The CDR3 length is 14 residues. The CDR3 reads CASSVPGFQETQYF. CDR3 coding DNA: TGTGCCAGCAGCGTCCCCGGGTTCCAAGAGACCCAGTACTTC.

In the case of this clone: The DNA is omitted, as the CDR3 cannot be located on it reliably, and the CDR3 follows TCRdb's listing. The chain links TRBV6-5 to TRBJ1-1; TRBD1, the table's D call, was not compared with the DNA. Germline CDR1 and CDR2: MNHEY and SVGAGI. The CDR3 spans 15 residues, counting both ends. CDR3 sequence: CASSTSDRVNTEAFF.

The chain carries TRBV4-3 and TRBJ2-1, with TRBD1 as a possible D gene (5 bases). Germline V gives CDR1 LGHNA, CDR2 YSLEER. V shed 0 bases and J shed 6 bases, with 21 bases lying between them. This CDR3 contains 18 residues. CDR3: CASSQDRVGHHRINEQFF. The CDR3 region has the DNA TGCGCCAGCAGCCAAGATCGCGTGGGGCACCACCGAATCAATGAGCAGTTCTTC.

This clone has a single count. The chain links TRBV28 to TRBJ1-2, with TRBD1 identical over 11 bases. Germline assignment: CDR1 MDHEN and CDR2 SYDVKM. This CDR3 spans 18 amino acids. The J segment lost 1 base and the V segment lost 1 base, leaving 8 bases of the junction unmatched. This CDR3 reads CASSLYGQGARINYGYTF. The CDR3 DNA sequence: TGTGCCAGCAGTTTATATGGACAGGGGGCGCGTATTAACTATGGCTACACCTTC.

DNA of the CDR3: TGCGCCAGCAGCTTGCGGGAGGGAGCAGCTGGAAACACCATATATTTT. This sequence encodes CASSLREGAAGNTIYF. The gene calls are TRBV5-1 and TRBJ1-3; D unresolved. Looked up from germline, CDR1 is SGHRS and CDR2 is YFSETQ. The CDR3 spans 16 residues. V shed 1 base and J shed 2 bases, with 13 bases lying between them.

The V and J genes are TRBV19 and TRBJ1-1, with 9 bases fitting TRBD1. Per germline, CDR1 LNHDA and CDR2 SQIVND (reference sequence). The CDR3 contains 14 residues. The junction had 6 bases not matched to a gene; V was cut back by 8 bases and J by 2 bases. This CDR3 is CASRTGGYNTEAFF. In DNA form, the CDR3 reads TGTGCCAGTCGAACAGGGGGCTATAACACTGAAGCTTTCTTT.